Included here is one T cell receptor (beta chain) sequence, with context. Its cognate antigen has yet to be identified. Qualities for individual bases were not recorded, and no much larger clone is one base off. The library was generated by 5' RACE. The sequencing machine was an Illumina HiSeq 2500. A second PCR of about 7 to 12 cycles was run with a J-beta primer mix and a sample-barcoded 5' primer. Each TCR beta cDNA molecule received a unique molecular identifier from a template-switch 5' adaptor carrying 12 random nucleotides. At least 2.5 million CDR3-containing paired-end reads were obtained from each sample. First-strand cDNA synthesis was performed from all RNA using the Mint cDNA synthesis kit, with priming by a TRBC-specific oligonucleotide. Following uracil-DNA glycosylase treatment, all cDNA underwent a first 18-cycle PCR with the universal primers M1SS and BC2_uni_R. The published analysis was carried out like this. Normalization of each sample was performed by random selection of 1 million high-quality reads, each carrying a distinct molecular identifier. Reads sharing molecular identifiers were discarded rather than binned into consensus sequences. MiTCR, run with a Q25 quality threshold and the strictest error-elimination algorithm, handled CDR3 identification, clonotype clustering and error correction. A nonparametric unseen species model using Euler transformation provided a lower-bound estimate of total TCR beta diversity. TCRdb reprocessed the public reads (quality trimming at Q25 with fastp, clone calling with MiXCR) and kept in-frame beta chains. Every distinct CDR3 protein forms one entry, paired with its most common genes and DNA. TCRdb's processing, not the authors' own work, is the source of the V and J calls. This sample lists about 1.7 million distinct CDR3 sequences; approximately 30% were detected once. The ten largest clones take up 7.7% of the sample.

The donors were about 40 Caucasian individuals from Russia, aged roughly 6 to 100 years, who were systemically healthy. Each donor gave about 9.7 milliliters of peripheral blood, drawn into EDTA-treated Vacutainer tubes. Ficoll-Paque density-gradient centrifugation was used to isolate PBMCs, with at least 7 million obtained per sample. Trizol reagent was used to extract total RNA from PBMCs, with at least 6 micrograms per sample. Naive CD45RAhigh/CD27high T cell percentages were measured by flow cytometry on a PBMC aliquot from every donor. The data derive from a study of blood T cells in healthy people across ages (dated by TCRdb to the mid-2010s). With regard to the full study: Template switching captured roughly one uniquely barcoded TCR beta cDNA molecule per two T cells in model experiments. Using deep sequencing normalized with unique cDNA molecular identifiers, the study measured how TCR beta repertoire diversity changes with age. The donors were split into four age groups: young (average around 15 years), middle-aged (roughly 42), aged (over 55) and long-lived (over 75). Donors of different ages were randomly distributed across sequencing lanes to avoid experimental bias. For two donors (one aged 18 to 29 and one aged 80 or older), the study analyzed two additional independent replicas of 1 million unique cDNA reads from the same blood draw.

General conclusions and limits of the study: Compared with the aged group, more naive CD4+ T cells, fewer expanded clones and increased TCR diversity were shown by the long-lived group, suggesting age selection. As age increased, observed TCR beta diversity per million T cells dropped in a roughly linear way, and a significant reduction was already evident by age 40. Donor CMV infection status was unknown, potentially confounding age-related changes in expanded clonotypes. Conclusive comparison of naive and antigen-experienced compartments was prevented by the profiling of bulk unsorted PBMCs. The percentage of naive T cells measured by flow cytometry correlated strongly with observed TCR beta diversity. Estimates of total diversity based on one million sequenced T cells were considered lower bounds and underestimates.

As encoded in the germline V gene (reference sequence), CDR1 is SEHNR while CDR2 is FQNEAQ. There are 16 amino acids in the CDR3, from cysteine to phenylalanine inclusive. The retained sequence is limited to the CDR3, 48 bases, with the frame set at the first base. Material for sequencing was blood. This receptor was identified in a woman aged 25 to 39 in good health. In this chain, TRBV7-9 is recombined with TRBJ2-1; TRBD2 is possibly the D segment (6 matching bases). The tail of the sequence fits TRBJ2-7 better, so the J call may be wrong. The DNA reads TGTGCCAGCAGCTTAGCGCTAGCGCGAGGGTACAATGAGCAGTACTTC. It encodes CASSLALARGYNEQYF.